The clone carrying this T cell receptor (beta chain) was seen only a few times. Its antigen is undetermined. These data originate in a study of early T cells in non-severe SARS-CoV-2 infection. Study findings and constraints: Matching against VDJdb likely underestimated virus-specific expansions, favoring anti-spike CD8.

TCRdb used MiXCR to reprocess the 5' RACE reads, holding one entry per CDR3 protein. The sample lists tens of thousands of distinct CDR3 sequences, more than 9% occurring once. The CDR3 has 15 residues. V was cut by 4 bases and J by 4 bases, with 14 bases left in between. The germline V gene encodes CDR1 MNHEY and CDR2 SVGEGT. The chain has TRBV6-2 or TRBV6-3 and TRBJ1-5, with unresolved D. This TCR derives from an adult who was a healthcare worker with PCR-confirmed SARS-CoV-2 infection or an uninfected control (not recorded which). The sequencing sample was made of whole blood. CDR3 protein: CASSSDGLMNQPQHF. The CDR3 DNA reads TGTGCCAGCAGTTCCGACGGATTGATGAATCAGCCCCAGCATTTT.